This TCR beta chain appears in the sequencing data of a study of tumour-infiltrating T cells in Burkitt lymphoma. In the study overall: Repertoire clonality predicted overall and progression-free survival.

Germline V gene sequence: CDR1 MDHEN, CDR2 SYDVKM. The CDR3 totals 14 residues. V dropped 4 bases and J dropped 6; count of bases not matched to a gene: 9. Libraries were prepared by immunoSEQ multiplex PCR; TCRdb keeps only in-frame clonotypes and omits some of them. The table records hundreds of clones, roughly 84% of them present only once. The source of this sequence is a human donor with diffuse large B-cell lymphoma. Some clones in this sample may be carry-over from other donors' samples. The chain employs TRBV28 and TRBJ2-7, with 7 positions matching TRBD1. The specimen sequenced was tumor tissue. The CDR3 is CASSSAQGVGEQYF. CDR3 nucleotides: TGTGCCAGCAGTTCCGCCCAGGGGGTTGGCGAGCAGTACTTC. Full variable domain (rest looked up from reference TRBV28 and TRBJ2-7): DVKVTQSSRYLVKRTGEKVFLECVQDMDHENMFWYRQDPGLGLRLIYFSYDVKMKEKGDIPEGYSVSREKKERFSLILESASTNQTSMYLCASSSAQGVGEQYFGPGTRLTVT.